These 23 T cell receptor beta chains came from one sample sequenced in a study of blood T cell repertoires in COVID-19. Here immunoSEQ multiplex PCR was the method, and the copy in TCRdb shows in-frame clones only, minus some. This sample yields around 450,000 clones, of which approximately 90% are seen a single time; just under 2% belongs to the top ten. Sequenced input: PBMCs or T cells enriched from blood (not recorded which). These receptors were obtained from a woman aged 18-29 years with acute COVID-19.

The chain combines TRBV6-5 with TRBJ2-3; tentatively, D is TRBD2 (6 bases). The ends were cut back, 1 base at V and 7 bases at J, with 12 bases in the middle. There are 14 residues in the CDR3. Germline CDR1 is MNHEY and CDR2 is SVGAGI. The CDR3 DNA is TGTGCCAGCAGTTACTACGGGAGTAAGAATACGCAGTATTTT. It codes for CASSYYGSKNTQYF.

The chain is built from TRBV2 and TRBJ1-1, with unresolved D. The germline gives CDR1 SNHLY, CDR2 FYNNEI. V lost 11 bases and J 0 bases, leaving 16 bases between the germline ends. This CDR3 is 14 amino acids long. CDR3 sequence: CAAREDNMNTEAFF. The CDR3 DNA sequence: TGTGCCGCTCGAGAGGATAACATGAACACTGAAGCTTTCTTT.

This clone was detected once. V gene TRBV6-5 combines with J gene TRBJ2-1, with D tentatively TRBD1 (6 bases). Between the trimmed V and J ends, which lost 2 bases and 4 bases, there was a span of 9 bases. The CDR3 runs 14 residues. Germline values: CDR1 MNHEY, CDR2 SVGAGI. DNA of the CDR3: TGTGCCAGCAGTTACGGGGGCCCGTACAATGAGCAGTTCTTC. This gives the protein CASSYGGPYNEQFF.

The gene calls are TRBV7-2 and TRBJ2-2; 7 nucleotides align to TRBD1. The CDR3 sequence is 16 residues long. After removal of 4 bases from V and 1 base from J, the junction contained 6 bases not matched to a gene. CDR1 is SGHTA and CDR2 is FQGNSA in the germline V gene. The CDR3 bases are TGTGCCAGCAGCTCCATAAGGACAGGGAACACCGGGGAGCTGTTTTTT. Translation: CASSSIRTGNTGELFF.

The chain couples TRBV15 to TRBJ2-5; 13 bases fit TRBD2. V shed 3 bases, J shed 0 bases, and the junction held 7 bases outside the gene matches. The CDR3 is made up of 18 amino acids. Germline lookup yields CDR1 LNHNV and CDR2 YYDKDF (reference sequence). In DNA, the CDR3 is TGTGCCACCAGCAGGGGGACTAGCGGGGTCTGGTACCAAGAGACCCAGTACTTC. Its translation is CATSRGTSGVWYQETQYF.

The CDR3 here is CSVEGTGGRTGELFF. CDR3 coding DNA: TGCAGCGTTGAGGGGACAGGGGGCAGGACCGGGGAGCTGTTTTTT. This chain connects TRBV29-1 to TRBJ2-2; 12 bases agree with TRBD1. Germline V gene lookup returns CDR1 SQVTM and CDR2 ANQGSEA. The V and J ends lost 3 bases and 5 bases, in that order; junction bases with no gene match: 4. This CDR3 spans 15 amino acids.

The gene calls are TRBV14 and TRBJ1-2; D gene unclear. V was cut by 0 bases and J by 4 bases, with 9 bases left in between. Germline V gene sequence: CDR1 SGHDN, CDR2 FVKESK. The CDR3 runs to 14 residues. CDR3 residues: CASSQDLRAYGYTF. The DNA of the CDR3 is TGTGCCAGCAGCCAAGATTTGCGCGCCTATGGCTACACCTTC.

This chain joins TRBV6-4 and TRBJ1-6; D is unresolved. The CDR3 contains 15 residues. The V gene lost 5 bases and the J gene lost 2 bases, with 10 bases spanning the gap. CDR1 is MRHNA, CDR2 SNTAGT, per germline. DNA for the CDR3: TGTGCCAGCAGTCGACACGGGGCCTATAATTCACCCCTCCACTTT. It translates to CASSRHGAYNSPLHF.

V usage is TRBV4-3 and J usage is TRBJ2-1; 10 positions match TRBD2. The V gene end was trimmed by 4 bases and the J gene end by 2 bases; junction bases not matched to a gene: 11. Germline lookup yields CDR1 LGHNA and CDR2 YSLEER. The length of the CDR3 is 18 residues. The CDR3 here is CASSPGSSGRLTYNEQFF. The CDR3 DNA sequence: TGCGCCAGCAGCCCTGGGTCTAGCGGGAGACTCACCTACAATGAGCAGTTCTTC.

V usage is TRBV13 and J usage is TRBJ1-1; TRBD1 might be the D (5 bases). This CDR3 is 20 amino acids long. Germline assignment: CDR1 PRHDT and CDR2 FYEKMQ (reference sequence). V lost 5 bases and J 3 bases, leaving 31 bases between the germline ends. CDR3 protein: CASSDPFLRGGNIKDTEAFF. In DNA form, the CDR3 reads TGTGCCAGCAGCGACCCCTTTTTGCGGGGCGGCAATATTAAGGACACTGAAGCTTTCTTT.

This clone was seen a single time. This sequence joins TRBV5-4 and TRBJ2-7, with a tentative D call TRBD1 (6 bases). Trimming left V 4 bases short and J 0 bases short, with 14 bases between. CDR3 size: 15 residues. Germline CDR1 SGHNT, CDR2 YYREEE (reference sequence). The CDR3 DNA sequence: TGTGCCAGCAGCCGGAAACAGGGCCCCTCCTACGAGCAGTACTTC. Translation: CASSRKQGPSYEQYF.

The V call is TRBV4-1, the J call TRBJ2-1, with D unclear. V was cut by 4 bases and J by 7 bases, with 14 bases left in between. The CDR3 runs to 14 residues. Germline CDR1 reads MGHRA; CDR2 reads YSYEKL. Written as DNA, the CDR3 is TGCGCCAGCAGCCCCTGGCTCCTGAGGAATGAGCAGTTCTTC. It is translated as CASSPWLLRNEQFF.

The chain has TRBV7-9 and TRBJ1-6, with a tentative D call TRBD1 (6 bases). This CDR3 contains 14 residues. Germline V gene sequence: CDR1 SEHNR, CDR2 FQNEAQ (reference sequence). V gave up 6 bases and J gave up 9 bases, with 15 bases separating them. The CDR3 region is CASRHDRLGSPLHF. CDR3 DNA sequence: TGTGCCAGCAGACACGACAGGTTAGGTTCACCCCTCCACTTT.

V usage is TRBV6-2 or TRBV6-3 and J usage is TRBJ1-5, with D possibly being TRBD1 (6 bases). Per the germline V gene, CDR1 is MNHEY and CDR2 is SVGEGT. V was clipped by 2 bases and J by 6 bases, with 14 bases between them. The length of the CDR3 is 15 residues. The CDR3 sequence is CASSYRQELGQPQHF. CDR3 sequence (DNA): TGTGCCAGCAGTTACCGACAGGAGCTAGGTCAGCCCCAGCATTTT.

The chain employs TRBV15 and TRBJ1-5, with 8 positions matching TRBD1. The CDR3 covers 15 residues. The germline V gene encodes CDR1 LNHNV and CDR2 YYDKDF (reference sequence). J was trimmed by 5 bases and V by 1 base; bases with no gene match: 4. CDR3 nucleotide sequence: TGTGCCACCAGCAGAGGGCAGGGGGCCCATCAGCCCCAGCATTTT. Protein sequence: CATSRGQGAHQPQHF.

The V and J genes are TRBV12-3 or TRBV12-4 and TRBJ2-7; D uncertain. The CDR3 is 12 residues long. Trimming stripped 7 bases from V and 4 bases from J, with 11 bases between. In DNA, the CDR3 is TGTGCCAGCAATACAGACGGTTACGAGCAGTACTTC. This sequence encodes CASNTDGYEQYF.

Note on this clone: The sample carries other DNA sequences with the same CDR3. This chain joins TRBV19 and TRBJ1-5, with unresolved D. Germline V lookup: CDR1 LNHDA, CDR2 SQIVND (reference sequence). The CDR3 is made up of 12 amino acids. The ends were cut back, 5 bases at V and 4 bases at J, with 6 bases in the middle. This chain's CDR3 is CASSPRNQPQHF. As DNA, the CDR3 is TGTGCCAGTAGTCCCCGGAATCAGCCCCAGCATTTT.

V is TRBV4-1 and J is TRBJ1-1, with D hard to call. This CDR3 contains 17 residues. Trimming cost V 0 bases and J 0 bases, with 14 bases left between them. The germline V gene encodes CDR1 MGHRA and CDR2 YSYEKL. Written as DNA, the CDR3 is TGCGCCAGCAGCCAAGACCAATATAACAGCCTGAACACTGAAGCTTTCTTT. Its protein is CASSQDQYNSLNTEAFF.

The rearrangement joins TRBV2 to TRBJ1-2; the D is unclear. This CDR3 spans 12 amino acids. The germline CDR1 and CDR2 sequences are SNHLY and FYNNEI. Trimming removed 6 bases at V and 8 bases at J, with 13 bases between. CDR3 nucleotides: TGTGCCAGCAGAAAGGGAGGGATCGGCTACACCTTC. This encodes CASRKGGIGYTF.

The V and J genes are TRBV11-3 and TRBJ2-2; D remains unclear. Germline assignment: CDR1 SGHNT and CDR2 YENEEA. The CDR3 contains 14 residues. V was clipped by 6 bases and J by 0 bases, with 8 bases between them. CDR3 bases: TGTGCCAGCAGAAAACAGCCGAACACCGGGGAGCTGTTTTTT. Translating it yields CASRKQPNTGELFF.

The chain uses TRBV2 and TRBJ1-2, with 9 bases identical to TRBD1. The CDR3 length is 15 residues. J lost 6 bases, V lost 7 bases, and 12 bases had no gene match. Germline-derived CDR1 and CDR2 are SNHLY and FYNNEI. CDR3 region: CASTGLTGQGHGYTF. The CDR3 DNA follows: TGTGCCAGCACGGGCTTAACGGGACAGGGCCATGGCTACACCTTC.

CDR3 sequence (DNA): TGCAGCGTTGCAACAGGGGAAAGCTCGCGAAACACCATATATTTT. Amino acids: CSVATGESSRNTIYF. The gene calls are TRBV29-1 and TRBJ1-3, with 7 bases fitting TRBD1. Germline loops: CDR1 SQVTM, CDR2 ANQGSEA. The CDR3 runs 15 residues. After removal of 4 bases from V and 5 bases from J, the junction contained 11 bases not matched to a gene. The whole variable domain, filled in from reference TRBV29-1 and TRBJ1-3, reads SAVISQKPSRDICQRGTSLTIQCQVDSQVTMMFWYRQQPGQSLTLIATANQGSEATYESGFVIDKFPISRPNLTFSTLTVSNMSPEDSSIYLCSVATGESSRNTIYFGEGSWLTVV.

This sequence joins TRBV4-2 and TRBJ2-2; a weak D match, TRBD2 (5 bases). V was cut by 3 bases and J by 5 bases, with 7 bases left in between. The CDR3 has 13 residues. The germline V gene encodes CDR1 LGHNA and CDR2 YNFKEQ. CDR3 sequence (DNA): TGTGCCAGCAGCCACGGCGGGACCGGGGAGCTGTTTTTT. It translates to CASSHGGTGELFF.